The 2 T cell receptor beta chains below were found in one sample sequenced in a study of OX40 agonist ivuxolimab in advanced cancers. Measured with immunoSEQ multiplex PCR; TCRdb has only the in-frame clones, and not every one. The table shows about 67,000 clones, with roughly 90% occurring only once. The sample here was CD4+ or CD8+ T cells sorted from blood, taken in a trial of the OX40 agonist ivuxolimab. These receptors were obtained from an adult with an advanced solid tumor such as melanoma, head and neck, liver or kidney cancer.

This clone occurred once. The CDR3 sequence is CASSLGQGSVKNIQYF. The CDR3, as DNA: TGTGCCAGCAGCTTGGGACAGGGCTCTGTCAAAAACATTCAGTACTTC. The chain links TRBV7-9 to TRBJ2-4, with TRBD1 identical over 9 bases. V lost 3 bases and J lost 3; bases outside the gene matches: 6. CDR3 length: 16 amino acids. CDR1 is SEHNR, CDR2 FQNEAQ, per germline (reference sequence). The full variable domain, in which reference TRBV7-9 and TRBJ2-4 provide the parts outside the CDR3, is DTGVSQNPRHKITKRGQNVTFRCDPISEHNRLYWYRQTLGQGPEFLTYFQNEAQLEKSRLLSDRFSAERPKGSFSTLEIQRTEQGDSAMYLCASSLGQGSVKNIQYFGAGTRLSVL.

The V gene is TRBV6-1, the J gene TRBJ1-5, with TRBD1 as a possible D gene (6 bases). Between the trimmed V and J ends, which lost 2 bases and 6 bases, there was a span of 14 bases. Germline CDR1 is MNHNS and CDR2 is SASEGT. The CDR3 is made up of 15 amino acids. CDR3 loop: CASSEWRVQGQPQHF. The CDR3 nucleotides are TGTGCCAGCAGTGAATGGAGGGTACAGGGTCAGCCCCAGCATTTT.